This T cell receptor beta chain was found in a study of T cells in localized non-small cell lung cancer. Measured with immunoSEQ multiplex PCR; TCRdb has only the in-frame clones, and not every one. In the table there are about 1,000 clones, approximately 19% of which are singletons. By frequency in the sample, this clone is medium-sized. Its matching antigen is unknown. General study points: In adjacent lung, a median about 50 of the top 100 tumor clones were found. Clonality of T cells reached its maximum in uninvolved adjacent lung, surpassing tumor.

The specimen was normal lung tissue next to the tumor, collected before any cancer treatment. The source of this sequence is a female donor at least 60 years old with stage II squamous cell lung carcinoma.

CDR3 coding DNA: TGTGCCAGCAACCTAGCGCCGGTTAATGAGCAGTTCTTC. Its protein product is CASNLAPVNEQFF. The chain combines TRBV2 with TRBJ2-1; tentatively, D is TRBD2 (6 bases). From germline, CDR1 is SNHLY and CDR2 FYNNEI. V was trimmed by 7 bases and J by 7 bases, leaving 14 bases between them. This CDR3 is 13 amino acids long.